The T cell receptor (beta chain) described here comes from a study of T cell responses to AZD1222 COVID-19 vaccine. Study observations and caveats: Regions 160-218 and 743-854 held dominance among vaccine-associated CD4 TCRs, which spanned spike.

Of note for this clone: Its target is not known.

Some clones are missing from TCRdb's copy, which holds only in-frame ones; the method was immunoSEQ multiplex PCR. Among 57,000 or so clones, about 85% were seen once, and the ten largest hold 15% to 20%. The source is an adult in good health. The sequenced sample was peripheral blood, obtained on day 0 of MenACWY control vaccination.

The CDR3 nucleotides are TGTGCCAGCTCACCGGTGATGAACACTGAAGCTTTCTTT. Encoded protein: CASSPVMNTEAFF. The V gene is TRBV18, the J gene TRBJ1-1; D ambiguous. V lost 3 bases and J 0 bases, leaving 5 bases between the germline ends. The CDR3 spans 13 residues. CDR1 is KGHSH and CDR2 is LQKENI in the germline V gene.